Below are 27 T cell receptor beta chains sequenced from a single sample in a study of T cell clones after liver transplantation. Measured with immunoSEQ multiplex PCR; TCRdb has only the in-frame clones, and not every one. Among over 100,000 clones listed, roughly four fifths were seen once. Sequencing used CD4+ T cells from blood, obtained before liver transplant. The receptors here all came from a human donor who received a liver transplant.

The rearrangement uses TRBV23-1 and TRBJ1-4, with a weak D call TRBD1 (5 bases). TRBV23-1 counts as an open reading frame of uncertain function. Trimming took 6 bases from V and 7 from J, leaving 9 bases between them. The CDR3 runs to 12 residues. Here the CDR3 DNA reads TGCGCCAGCAGGGGGCTGGGTGAAAAACTGTTTTTT. Translation gives CASRGLGEKLFF.

This chain joins TRBV7-2 and TRBJ2-7; 11 bases agree with TRBD2. The CDR3 contains 15 residues. CDR1 is SGHTA, CDR2 FQGNSA, per germline. After removal of 4 bases from V and 7 bases from J, the junction contained 9 bases not matched to a gene. In DNA form, the CDR3 reads TGTGCCAGCAGCTCTCGTAGCGGGGGGGCGAGGGAGCAGTACTTC. Protein sequence: CASSSRSGGAREQYF.

The rearrangement links TRBV27 to TRBJ1-5, with a weak D call TRBD1 (6 bases). CDR3 length: 16 residues. V was shortened by 1 base and J by 7 bases, with 17 bases between the two germline ends. From germline, CDR1 is MNHEY and CDR2 SMNVEV (reference sequence). The CDR3 coding sequence is TGTGCCAGCAGTTTATGGGGGGGCGTACGGGTCCAGCCCCAGCATTTT. It codes for CASSLWGGVRVQPQHF.

The rearrangement uses TRBV7-3 and TRBJ1-3; D call uncertain. The CDR3 has 15 residues. CDR1 and CDR2 from the germline V gene are SGHTA and FQGTGA. Trimming removed 5 bases from V and 0 bases from J, with 11 bases in between. The CDR3 DNA is TGTGCCAGCAGCGCCCGGGCGGGCTCTGGAAACACCATATATTTT. Its protein product is CASSARAGSGNTIYF. Variable domain in full (rest from reference TRBV7-3 and TRBJ1-3): GAGVSQTPSNKVTEKGKYVELRCDPISGHTALYWYRQSLGQGPEFLIYFQGTGAADDSGLPNDRFFAVRPEGSVSTLKIQRTERGDSAVYLCASSARAGSGNTIYFGEGSWLTVV.

CDR3 DNA sequence: TGTGCCAGCAGCTTAGTAGGCGGGGGCCGAAGTGAGCAGTTCTTC. It translates to CASSLVGGGRSEQFF. The chain is built from TRBV11-3 and TRBJ2-1; possibly TRBD2 for D (7 bases). Trimming stripped 1 base from V and 9 bases from J, with 16 bases between. This CDR3 has 15 amino acids. The V gene's germline CDR1 is SGHNT and CDR2 YENEEA.

The chain carries TRBV2 and TRBJ2-2; no firm D call. The CDR3 loop spans 14 amino acids. V gave up 6 bases and J gave up 0 bases, with 8 bases separating them. Germline V gene sequence: CDR1 SNHLY, CDR2 FYNNEI. CDR3: CASRKQPNTGELFF. The CDR3 DNA sequence: TGTGCCAGCAGAAAACAGCCGAACACCGGGGAGCTGTTTTTT.

The DNA of the CDR3 is TGTGCCAGCAGCGCAGCCCGGGGGCTAGGGGAAAAACTGTTTTTT. Its protein product is CASSAARGLGEKLFF. V is TRBV9 and J is TRBJ1-4; the D gene is possibly TRBD1 (6 bases). The CDR3 runs to 15 residues. Germline V lookup: CDR1 SGDLS, CDR2 YYNGEE. Trimming removed 3 bases at V and 8 bases at J, with 17 bases between.

This chain connects TRBV28 to TRBJ1-2; 9 nucleotides align to TRBD1. The CDR3 has 15 amino acids. Germline V gene sequence: CDR1 MDHEN, CDR2 SYDVKM. V lost 4 bases, J lost 8 bases, and 11 bases stayed unmatched. The CDR3 DNA reads as TGTGCCAGCAGTTCTCCCGGACAGGGGCCGTTCGGCTACACCTTC. It translates to CASSSPGQGPFGYTF.

The rearrangement joins TRBV25-1 to TRBJ2-5; D uncertain. Looked up from germline, CDR1 is MGHDK and CDR2 is SYGVNS. The CDR3 is 12 amino acids. V dropped 8 bases and J dropped 2 bases, with 9 bases sitting between them. CDR3 amino acids: CASALIQETQYF. The CDR3 DNA is TGTGCCAGCGCCCTCATTCAAGAGACCCAGTACTTC.

This chain joins TRBV5-1 and TRBJ1-1; unclear D gene. V was cut by 0 bases and J by 0 bases, with 9 bases left in between. Germline CDR1 SGHRS, CDR2 YFSETQ. The CDR3 length is 15 residues. In DNA form, the CDR3 reads TGCGCCAGCAGCTTGGCCAGGCAGATGAACACTGAAGCTTTCTTT. Residues: CASSLARQMNTEAFF.

The rearrangement links TRBV10-2 to TRBJ1-2; 7 nucleotides line up with TRBD1. The J segment lost 4 bases and the V segment lost 2 bases, leaving 10 bases of the junction unmatched. This CDR3 is 16 amino acids long. Germline lookup yields CDR1 WSHSY and CDR2 SAAADI. CDR3 loop: CASSEGQEVGTYGYTF. For the CDR3, the DNA is TGCGCCAGCAGTGAGGGACAGGAAGTCGGAACCTATGGCTACACCTTC.

This clone was seen a handful of times. This chain connects TRBV5-1 to TRBJ2-2, with 11 bases fitting TRBD2. This CDR3 is 18 amino acids long. With V trimmed by 4 bases and J by 1 base, 9 bases remained unmatched. In germline, CDR1 is SGHRS, CDR2 YFSETQ. CDR3 in DNA: TGCGCCAGCAGCAAGGCTAGCGGGGGGACCGTGAACACCGGGGAGCTGTTTTTT. Its translation: CASSKASGGTVNTGELFF.

The CDR3 region has the DNA TGTGCCAGCTCAGCCGACCGGTATGGCTACACCTTC. This encodes CASSADRYGYTF. This chain joins TRBV18 and TRBJ1-2; D gene ambiguous. Germline CDR1 is KGHSH and CDR2 is LQKENI. Trimming cost V 5 bases and J 5 bases, with 9 bases left between them. The CDR3 is 12 amino acids.

The sample holds a few counts of this clone. The chain carries TRBV7-2 and TRBJ2-7, with D possibly being TRBD2 (5 bases). The CDR3 is made up of 14 amino acids. The germline CDR1 and CDR2 sequences are SGHTA and FQGNSA. Trimming took off 1 base at V and 8 bases at J, with 15 bases between the two ends. CDR3 bases: TGTGCCAGCAGCTTAGGGGGAGACTCCTGGAAGCAGTACTTC. Encoded protein: CASSLGGDSWKQYF.

This clone was found a few times. The chain is built from TRBV19 and TRBJ1-2; D gene ambiguous. V was trimmed by 10 bases and J by 2 bases, leaving 14 bases between them. The length of the CDR3 is 13 residues. The germline gives CDR1 LNHDA, CDR2 SQIVND (reference sequence). The CDR3 loop is CATSEGANYGYTF. The CDR3 DNA reads as TGTGCCACTTCTGAGGGAGCGAACTATGGCTACACCTTC. The full variable domain, rest sourced from reference TRBV19 and TRBJ1-2, is DGGITQSPKYLFRKEGQNVTLSCEQNLNHDAMYWYRQDPGQGLRLIYYSQIVNDFQKGDIAEGYSVSREKKESFPLTVTSAQKNPTAFYLCATSEGANYGYTFGSGTRLTVV.

This clone was found many times. This rearrangement joins TRBV9 to TRBJ1-2; TRBD1 agrees at 8 bases. The CDR3 totals 15 residues. The germline V gene encodes CDR1 SGDLS and CDR2 YYNGEE. The trim removed 0 bases at V and 2 bases at J, leaving 3 bases unmatched. The CDR3 region is CASSVGGQGNYGYTF. DNA of the CDR3: TGTGCCAGCAGCGTAGGAGGACAGGGAAACTATGGCTACACCTTC.

This clone was counted a few times. The chain couples TRBV2 to TRBJ2-1, with unresolved D. Trimming took off 8 bases at V and 6 bases at J, with 17 bases between the two ends. Germline-derived CDR1 and CDR2 are SNHLY and FYNNEI. The CDR3 runs 14 residues. In DNA, the CDR3 is TGTGCCAGCGTTTTTCAGGACGTGATCAATGAGCAGTTCTTC. It is translated as CASVFQDVINEQFF.

This clone turned up a few times. The rearrangement links TRBV29-1 to TRBJ1-1; TRBD1 might be the D (5 bases). This CDR3 has 12 amino acids. V was pared by 6 bases and J by 0 bases, with 8 bases between. Per germline, CDR1 SQVTM and CDR2 ANQGSEA. The CDR3 nucleotides are TGCAGCGTGAGGGGCTTGAACACTGAAGCTTTCTTT. Encoded protein: CSVRGLNTEAFF. The full variable domain, completed using reference TRBV29-1 and TRBJ1-1, is SAVISQKPSRDICQRGTSLTIQCQVDSQVTMMFWYRQQPGQSLTLIATANQGSEATYESGFVIDKFPISRPNLTFSTLTVSNMSPEDSSIYLCSVRGLNTEAFFGQGTRLTVV.

The chain uses TRBV2 and TRBJ2-7, with 11 nucleotides matching TRBD2. Looked up from germline, CDR1 is SNHLY and CDR2 is FYNNEI. After removal of 7 bases from V and 6 bases from J, the junction contained 5 bases not matched to a gene. This CDR3 spans 13 amino acids. The CDR3 is CASKASGRPEQYF. Written as DNA, the CDR3 is TGTGCCAGCAAGGCTAGCGGGAGGCCCGAGCAGTACTTC.

Only a few counts were recorded for this clone. The rearrangement links TRBV7-9 to TRBJ1-2; D call uncertain. CDR3 length: 12 residues. Deletions cut 7 bases from V and 7 bases from J, with 13 bases between. The germline V gene has CDR1 SEHNR and CDR2 FQNEAQ (reference sequence). CDR3 DNA: TGTGCCAGCACCCAAGGGCGGAGTGGCTACACCTTC. Its translation: CASTQGRSGYTF.

The V call is TRBV5-8, the J call TRBJ1-4, with TRBD1 matching over 7 bases. Germline loops: CDR1 SGHTS, CDR2 YDEGEE. The CDR3 totals 15 residues. J was trimmed by 3 bases and V by 1 base; bases with no gene match: 3. CDR3 amino acids: CASSLPGQSNEKLFF. The CDR3 DNA is TGTGCCAGCAGCTTGCCGGGACAGTCTAATGAAAAACTGTTTTTT.

The rearrangement uses TRBV10-3 and TRBJ2-3; TRBD1 or TRBD2 may be the D gene (7 bases each). CDR3 length: 15 residues. Trimming pared 5 bases from V and 3 bases from J, leaving 15 bases between. Germline V gene lookup returns CDR1 ENHRY and CDR2 SYGVKD. The CDR3 DNA is TGTGCCATCAGTCAGGGGGGAGGGCCGACAGATACGCAGTATTTT. It encodes CAISQGGGPTDTQYF.

This chain connects TRBV5-4 to TRBJ1-2; D call uncertain. Trimming left V 4 bases short and J 4 bases short, with 14 bases between. The CDR3 is 14 amino acids. Germline V gene lookup returns CDR1 SGHNT and CDR2 YYREEE (reference sequence). This CDR3 reads CASSPPEEVYGYTF. CDR3 nucleotides: TGTGCCAGCAGCCCCCCCGAGGAGGTCTATGGCTACACCTTC.

CDR3 bases: TGCGCCAGCAGCTTGAGCACGGACAGAAAAGAGACCCAGTACTTC. The encoded protein is CASSLSTDRKETQYF. V gene TRBV5-1 combines with J gene TRBJ2-5, with D tentatively TRBD1 (6 bases). The germline V gene has CDR1 SGHRS and CDR2 YFSETQ. The CDR3 spans 15 residues. Deletions cut 1 base from V and 3 bases from J, with 13 bases between.

As concerns this clone: Distinct nucleotide sequences in the sample also encode this CDR3. The V gene is TRBV5-1, the J gene TRBJ2-3; D unresolved. V dropped 4 bases and J dropped 0 bases, with 12 bases sitting between them. CDR3 length equals 15 residues. In germline, CDR1 is SGHRS, CDR2 YFSETQ. CDR3 amino acids: CASSREHPSTDTQYF. The CDR3 DNA is TGCGCCAGCAGCAGGGAACATCCAAGCACAGATACGCAGTATTTT. The variable domain in full, with the rest retrieved from reference TRBV5-1 and TRBJ2-3, is KAGVTQTPRYLIKTRGQQVTLSCSPISGHRSVSWYQQTPGQGLQFLFEYFSETQRNKGNFPGRFSGRQFSNSRSEMNVSTLELGDSALYLCASSREHPSTDTQYFGPGTRLTVL.

The CDR3 sequence: CASSPGTATSNYGYTF. CDR3 DNA: TGTGCCAGCAGCCCCGGGACGGCGACCTCTAACTATGGCTACACCTTC. The chain couples TRBV28 to TRBJ1-2; tentative D call: TRBD1 (5 bases). Germline loops: CDR1 MDHEN, CDR2 SYDVKM. V shed 6 bases and J shed 0 bases, with 17 bases lying between them. The CDR3 runs to 16 residues.

The chain is built from TRBV27 and TRBJ1-3; D is ambiguous. There are 13 residues in the CDR3. V lost 10 bases to trimming and J lost 0 bases, with 10 bases between them. Germline V gene data show CDR1 as MNHEY and CDR2 as SMNVEV (reference sequence). The CDR3 coding sequence is TGTGCCACCATCACAGACTCTGGAAACACCATATATTTT. Protein product: CATITDSGNTIYF.